The entry that follows covers one T cell receptor (beta chain) sequence. It was through 5'RACE template switching that TCR cDNA was made, with a universal primer site and UMIs added. TCRdb redid the calling of the 5' RACE reads with MiXCR, one entry per CDR3 protein. The sample yields 350,000 to 550,000 distinct CDR3 sequences, approximately 19% seen once. These data belong to a study of T cells after yellow fever vaccination. V lost 5 bases to trimming and J lost 5 bases, with 15 bases between them. The CDR3 is 14 residues long. In germline, CDR1 is DFQATT, CDR2 SNEGSKA (reference sequence). This clonotype was sampled from a man aged 18 to 30 who received the YFV17D yellow fever vaccine. The chain couples TRBV20-1 to TRBJ2-2, with D perhaps TRBD2 (5 bases). The sample in question was PBMCs, obtained before the yellow fever booster vaccination. The CDR3 region has the DNA TGCAGTGCTCCCGGGATCGCGCGGACCGGGGAGCTGTTTTTT. Amino acids: CSAPGIARTGELFF.